This is a list of T cell receptor beta chains from one sample in a study of cytomegalovirus exposure and HLA in healthy donors. Only in-frame clones appear in the TCRdb table, and some are missing; sequencing was by immunoSEQ multiplex PCR. The sample shows roughly 140,000 clones, approximately 86% of them seen only once. Sequencing used PBMCs. These receptors came from a man younger than 30 in good health and CMV-seropositive. The CDR3 runs from the conserved cysteine through the conserved F or W. D genes are given only for firm matches. The listing skips clone size in some rows; elsewhere it reads once, few, many or a size class.

abundance,len,v_gene,d_gene,j_gene,CDR3aa,CDR3nt
NA,15,TRBV6-4,TRBD2,TRBJ2-1,CASRRTSGGYNEQFF,TGTGCCAGCAGACGAACTAGCGGGGGATACAATGAGCAGTTCTTC
once,14,TRBV19,TRBD1,TRBJ1-2,CASSWTGVGYGYTF,TGTGCCAGTAGCTGGACAGGGGTTGGCTATGGCTACACCTTC
NA,13,TRBV10-1,NA,TRBJ2-5,CASSRDYQETQYF,TGCGCCAGCAGTCGTGACTATCAAGAGACCCAGTACTTC
NA,14,TRBV10-3,TRBD1,TRBJ1-5,CAISDQGAGQPQHF,TGTGCCATCAGTGACCAGGGGGCGGGTCAGCCCCAGCATTTT
NA,14,TRBV2,NA,TRBJ2-7,CASIGPTTAADSDF,TGTGCCAGCATTGGTCCCACCACAGCGGCCGACTCAGACTTC
NA,15,TRBV9,NA,TRBJ1-3,CASSSQQGYGNTIYF,TGTGCCAGCAGCTCCCAACAGGGTTATGGAAACACCATATATTTT
NA,13,TRBV11-2,TRBD1,TRBJ1-1,CASSQPGGTEAFF,TGTGCCAGCAGCCAACCAGGGGGCACTGAAGCTTTCTTT
NA,14,TRBV27,NA,TRBJ1-1,CASSLFRGGTEAFF,TGTGCCAGCAGTTTATTCAGGGGCGGGACTGAAGCTTTCTTT
once,14,TRBV11-3,NA,TRBJ1-3,CASSLAFSGNTIYF,TGTGCCAGCAGCTTAGCGTTCTCTGGAAACACCATATATTTT
NA,15,TRBV7-2,TRBD2,TRBJ2-2,CASSSWTSSTGELFF,TGTGCCAGCAGCTCGTGGACTAGCAGCACCGGGGAGCTGTTTTTT
once,15,TRBV21-1,NA,TRBJ1-1,CASSNLTGDFPEAFF,TGTGCCAGCAGCAACCTGACAGGGGATTTTCCTGAAGCTTTCTTT
NA,15,TRBV7-6,NA,TRBJ1-3,CASSTGRSSGNTIYF,TGTGCCAGCAGCACAGGAAGGAGCTCTGGAAACACCATATATTTT
NA,14,TRBV28,TRBD1,TRBJ2-7,CASSSGQGVYEQYF,TGTGCCAGCAGTTCCGGACAGGGCGTCTACGAGCAGTACTTC
few,15,TRBV6-1,NA,TRBJ1-4,CASSEFSGANEKLFF,TGTGCCAGCAGTGAGTTCTCAGGGGCTAACGAAAAACTGTTTTTT
NA,11,TRBV2,NA,TRBJ2-1,CASSDYNEQFF,TGTGCCAGCTCAGATTACAATGAGCAGTTCTTC
once,13,TRBV19,NA,TRBJ2-7,CATLGPESYEQYF,TGTGCCACCCTTGGGCCAGAATCCTACGAGCAGTACTTC
NA,15,TRBV4-2,TRBD2,TRBJ2-7,CASSQSTSGTYEQYF,TGTGCCAGCAGCCAATCGACTAGCGGGACTTACGAGCAGTACTTC
NA,15,TRBV11-2,TRBD2,TRBJ2-7,CASRSFSGIAYEQYF,TGTGCCAGCAGGTCATTTAGCGGGATAGCCTACGAGCAGTACTTC
NA,13,TRBV30,NA,TRBJ2-7,CAWRGTYSYEQYF,TGTGCCTGGAGGGGGACATATTCCTACGAGCAGTACTTC
NA,16,TRBV27,TRBD1,TRBJ2-3,CASSLRDRGSTDTQYF,TGTGCCAGCAGTTTACGGGACAGGGGATCGACAGATACGCAGTATTTT
NA,18,TRBV15,TRBD1,TRBJ1-5,CATSRGLGVDRAKQPQHF,TGTGCCACCAGCAGAGGTTTAGGGGTAGACAGGGCGAAACAGCCCCAGCATTTT
NA,14,TRBV6-5,TRBD1,TRBJ2-7,CASSYRGTGDEQYF,TGTGCCAGCAGTTACAGGGGGACAGGTGACGAGCAGTACTTC
NA,15,TRBV5-1,TRBD1,TRBJ2-2,CASSNRGRDTGELFF,TGCGCCAGCAGCAACAGGGGTAGGGACACCGGGGAGCTGTTTTTT
NA,18,TRBV7-6,TRBD1,TRBJ1-2,CASSPAGTGDGAYYGYTF,TGTGCCAGCAGCCCAGCCGGGACAGGGGACGGGGCTTACTATGGCTACACCTTC
NA,15,TRBV9,NA,TRBJ2-1,CASSVAAGFGNEQFF,TGTGCCAGCAGCGTGGCGGCAGGGTTTGGCAATGAGCAGTTCTTC
NA,14,TRBV5-1,NA,TRBJ2-2,CASSSEGLTGELFF,TGCGCCAGCAGCTCCGAGGGCCTCACCGGGGAGCTGTTTTTT
NA,14,TRBV28,NA,TRBJ2-3,CASSILGGSDTQYF,TGTGCCAGCAGTATCCTAGGGGGATCAGATACGCAGTATTTT
NA,12,TRBV29-1,NA,TRBJ1-1,CSVALPDTEAFF,TGCAGCGTCGCATTGCCGGACACTGAAGCTTTCTTT
NA,15,TRBV27,TRBD1,TRBJ2-3,CASSSKGAAPLAQYF,TGTGCCAGCAGTTCCAAGGGGGCCGCGCCCCTTGCGCAGTATTTT
NA,13,TRBV14,NA,TRBJ2-3,CASSRSRRRAQYF,TGTGCCAGCAGCCGAAGTAGGAGGCGGGCGCAGTATTTT
once,15,TRBV10-3,TRBD2,TRBJ2-1,CAISETSGSGNEQFF,TGTGCCATCAGTGAGACTAGCGGGAGTGGAAATGAGCAGTTCTTC
NA,14,TRBV6-1,TRBD1,TRBJ1-2,CATLLIQGADRYTF,TGTGCCACTCTCCTTATCCAGGGGGCGGATCGCTACACCTTC
NA,14,TRBV27,NA,TRBJ2-2,CAIRGIKGTGELFF,TGTGCCATTCGAGGGATCAAGGGCACCGGGGAGCTGTTTTTT
NA,14,TRBV11-3,NA,TRBJ1-3,CASSFDSAGNTIYF,TGTGCCAGCAGCTTCGACAGCGCTGGAAACACCATATATTTT
NA,15,TRBV7-8,NA,TRBJ1-5,CASSLDSYSNQPQHF,TGTGCCAGCAGCTTGGACAGCTATAGCAATCAGCCCCAGCATTTT
NA,14,TRBV27,NA,TRBJ1-2,CASSLERGLYGYTF,TGTGCCAGCAGTTTAGAGCGGGGCCTCTATGGCTACACCTTC
once,16,TRBV6-6,TRBD1,TRBJ2-4,CASSRQGQLAKNIQYF,TGTGCCAGCAGCCGACAGGGACAACTAGCCAAAAACATTCAGTACTTC
NA,13,TRBV5-1,TRBD2,TRBJ2-1,CASSLAASGRTFF,TGCGCCAGCAGCTTGGCAGCTAGCGGGAGAACATTCTTC
NA,14,TRBV2,TRBD2,TRBJ2-2,CASGGETNTGELFF,TGTGCCAGTGGGGGGGAAACGAACACCGGGGAGCTGTTTTTT
NA,15,TRBV7-8,TRBD2,TRBJ2-1,CASSSPSGGANEQFF,TGTGCCAGCAGCTCCCCTAGCGGGGGGGCCAATGAGCAGTTCTTC
NA,14,TRBV5-1,NA,TRBJ1-4,CASSNSATNEKLFF,TGCGCCAGCAGCAACAGTGCAACTAATGAAAAACTGTTTTTT
NA,16,TRBV5-4,TRBD2,TRBJ2-1,CASSLAAPASYNEQFF,TGTGCCAGCAGCCTAGCGGCCCCAGCGTCCTACAATGAGCAGTTCTTC
NA,15,TRBV14,NA,TRBJ1-6,CASSQVPGKNSPLHF,TGTGCCAGCAGCCAAGTTCCGGGAAAGAATTCACCCCTCCACTTT
NA,14,TRBV25-1,NA,TRBJ1-2,CASSDPGTTYGYTF,TGTGCCAGCAGTGACCCCGGGACAACCTATGGCTACACCTTC
NA,13,TRBV6-1,NA,TRBJ1-2,CASSEVLGYGYTF,TGTGCCAGCAGTGAAGTGCTAGGCTATGGCTACACCTTC
NA,15,TRBV30,NA,TRBJ1-5,CAWSGIQLANQPQHF,TGTGCCTGGAGTGGCATACAGTTGGCCAATCAGCCCCAGCATTTT
few,13,TRBV18,NA,TRBJ1-6,CASSRDKNSPLHF,TGTGCCAGCTCGCGTGATAAGAATTCACCCCTCCACTTT
NA,15,TRBV6-5,TRBD2,TRBJ2-1,CASSYKSSGVNEQFF,TGTGCCAGCAGTTACAAGTCTAGCGGGGTCAATGAGCAGTTCTTC
NA,15,TRBV2,NA,TRBJ2-1,CASSELGGPNNEQFF,TGTGCCAGCAGTGAGTTGGGGGGGCCCAACAATGAGCAGTTCTTC
NA,14,TRBV10-3,NA,TRBJ1-3,CAISESNRGNTIYF,TGTGCCATCAGTGAGTCGAACAGAGGAAACACCATATATTTT
NA,15,TRBV9,NA,TRBJ2-1,CASSVGTVEWNEQFF,TGTGCCAGCAGCGTAGGCACAGTTGAATGGAATGAGCAGTTCTTC
NA,19,TRBV19,NA,TRBJ2-7,CARHLCASSMEGAMDEQYF,NA
once,16,TRBV27,NA,TRBJ2-7,CASSYDSSDSSYEQYF,TGTGCCAGCAGCTACGACAGCTCCGACAGCTCCTACGAGCAGTACTTC
few,14,TRBV5-4,TRBD1,TRBJ1-2,CASSSGQGHYGYTF,TGTGCCAGCAGCTCCGGACAGGGACACTATGGCTACACCTTC
few,14,TRBV6-5,TRBD1,TRBJ1-5,CASSGDRLLGSQHF,TGTGCCAGCAGTGGGGACAGGCTTTTAGGGTCCCAGCATTTT
NA,12,TRBV5-1,NA,TRBJ2-1,CASSLLGGTKLF,TGCGCCAGCAGCTTGCTAGGGGGTACCAAGCTCTTC